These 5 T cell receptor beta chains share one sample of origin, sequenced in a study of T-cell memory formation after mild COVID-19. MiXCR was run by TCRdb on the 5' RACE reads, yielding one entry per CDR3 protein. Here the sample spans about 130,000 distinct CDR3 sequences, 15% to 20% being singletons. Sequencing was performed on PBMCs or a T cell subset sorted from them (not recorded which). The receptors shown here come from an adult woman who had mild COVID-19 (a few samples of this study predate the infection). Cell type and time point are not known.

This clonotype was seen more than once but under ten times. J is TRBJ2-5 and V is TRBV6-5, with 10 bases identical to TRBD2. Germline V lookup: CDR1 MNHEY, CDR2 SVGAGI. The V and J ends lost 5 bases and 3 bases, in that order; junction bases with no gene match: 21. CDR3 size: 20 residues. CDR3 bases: TGTGCCAGCAGTCCCGAGGCCCCAATCGGGCTAGCGGGGGATGAAGAGACCCAGTACTTC. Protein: CASSPEAPIGLAGDEETQYF.

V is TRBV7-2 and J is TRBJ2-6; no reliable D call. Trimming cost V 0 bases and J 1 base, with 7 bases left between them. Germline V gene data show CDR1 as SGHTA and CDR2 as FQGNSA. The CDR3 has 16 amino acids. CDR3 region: CASSLAVASGANVLTF. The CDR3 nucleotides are TGTGCCAGCAGCTTAGCGGTGGCTTCTGGGGCCAACGTCCTGACTTTC.

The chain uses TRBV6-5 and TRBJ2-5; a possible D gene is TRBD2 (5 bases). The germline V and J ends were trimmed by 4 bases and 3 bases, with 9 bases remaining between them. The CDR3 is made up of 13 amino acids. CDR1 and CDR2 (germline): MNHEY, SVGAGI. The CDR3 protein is CASSWSGKETQYF. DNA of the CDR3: TGTGCCAGCAGTTGGTCGGGGAAAGAGACCCAGTACTTC.

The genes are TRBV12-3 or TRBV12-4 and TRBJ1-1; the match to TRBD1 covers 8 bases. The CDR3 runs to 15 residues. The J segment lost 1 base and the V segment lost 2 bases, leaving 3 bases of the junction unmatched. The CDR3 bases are TGTGCCAGCAGTTTAATAGGACAGGGGAACACTGAAGCTTTCTTT. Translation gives CASSLIGQGNTEAFF.

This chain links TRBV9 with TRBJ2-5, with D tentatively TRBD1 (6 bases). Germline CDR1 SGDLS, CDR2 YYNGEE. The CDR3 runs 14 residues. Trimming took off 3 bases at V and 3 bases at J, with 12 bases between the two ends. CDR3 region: CASSGSTGKETQYF. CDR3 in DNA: TGTGCCAGCAGCGGCTCGACAGGAAAAGAGACCCAGTACTTC.